The clone carrying this T cell receptor beta chain was detected only once. Its antigen is unknown. The sample is drawn from a study of STAT5B mutations in CD4+ large granular lymphocyte leukemia. On the study more broadly: Among healthy controls, a particular HLA allele went with more CDR3 'QG' motifs. General study results and limits: CD4-sorted patient repertoires seemed more clonal than healthy CD4+ repertoires. No patients shared main leukemic clonotypes, though about 25% appeared at low frequency elsewhere. Top patient clones used TRBV06 genes more often: 8/27 versus 2/35 in controls.

Trimming pared 4 bases from V and 5 bases from J, leaving 9 bases between. Germline loops: CDR1 LNHDA, CDR2 SQIVND (reference sequence). CDR3 length equals 13 residues. Clones were sequenced by immunoSEQ multiplex PCR, and TCRdb holds only the in-frame ones, with some missing. The sample has tens of thousands of clones; around 72% are singletons. Sequenced sample: CD4+ T cells from blood buffy coats. This sequence was found in a human donor in good health. J is TRBJ2-1 and V is TRBV19; weak D call: TRBD1 (5 bases). The CDR3 DNA is TGTGCCAGTAGTACAGACAGTCACAATGAGCAGTTCTTC. Protein sequence: CASSTDSHNEQFF.